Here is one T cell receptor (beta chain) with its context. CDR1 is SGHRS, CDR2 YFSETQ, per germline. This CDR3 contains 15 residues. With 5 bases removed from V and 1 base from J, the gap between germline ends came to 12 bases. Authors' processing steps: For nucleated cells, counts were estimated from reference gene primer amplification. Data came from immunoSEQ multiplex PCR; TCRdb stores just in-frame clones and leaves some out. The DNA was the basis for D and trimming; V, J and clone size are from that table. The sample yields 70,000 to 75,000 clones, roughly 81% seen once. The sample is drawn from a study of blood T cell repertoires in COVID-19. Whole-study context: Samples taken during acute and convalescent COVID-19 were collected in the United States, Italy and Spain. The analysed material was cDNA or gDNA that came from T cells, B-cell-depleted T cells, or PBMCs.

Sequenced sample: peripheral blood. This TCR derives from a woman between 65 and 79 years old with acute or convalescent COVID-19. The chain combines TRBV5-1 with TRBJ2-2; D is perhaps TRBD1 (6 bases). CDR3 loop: CASRPGTQNTGELFF. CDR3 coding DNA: TGCGCCAGCAGGCCCGGGACACAGAACACCGGGGAGCTGTTTTTT.